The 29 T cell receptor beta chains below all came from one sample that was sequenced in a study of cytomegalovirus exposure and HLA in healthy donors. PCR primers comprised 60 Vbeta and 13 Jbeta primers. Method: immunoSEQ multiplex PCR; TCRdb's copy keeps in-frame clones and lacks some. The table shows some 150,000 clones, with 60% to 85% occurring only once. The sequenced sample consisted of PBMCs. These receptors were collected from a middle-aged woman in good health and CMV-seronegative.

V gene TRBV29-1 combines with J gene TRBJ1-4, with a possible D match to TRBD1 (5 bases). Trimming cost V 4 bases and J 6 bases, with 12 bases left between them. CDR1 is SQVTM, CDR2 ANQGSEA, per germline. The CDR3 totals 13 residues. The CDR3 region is CSVGRGPYEKLFF. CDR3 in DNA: TGCAGCGTTGGAAGGGGTCCTTATGAAAAACTGTTTTTT.

CDR3 nucleotide sequence: TGTGCCAGCAGTTACTCAGGAGGGGACTTTTACGAGCAGTACTTC. This sequence encodes CASSYSGGDFYEQYF. The V call is TRBV6-5, the J call TRBJ2-7, with D possibly TRBD2 on 6 matching bases. The CDR3 extends over 15 amino acids. Germline V lookup: CDR1 MNHEY, CDR2 SVGAGI. Trimming removed 0 bases at V and 4 bases at J, with 13 bases between.

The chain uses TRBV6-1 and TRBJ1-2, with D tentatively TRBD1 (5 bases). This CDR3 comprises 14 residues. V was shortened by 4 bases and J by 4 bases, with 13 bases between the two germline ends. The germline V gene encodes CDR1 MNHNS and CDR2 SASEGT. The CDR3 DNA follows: TGTGCCAGCAGTGCCCCGGGAGGGGCCTATGGCTACACCTTC. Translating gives CASSAPGGAYGYTF.

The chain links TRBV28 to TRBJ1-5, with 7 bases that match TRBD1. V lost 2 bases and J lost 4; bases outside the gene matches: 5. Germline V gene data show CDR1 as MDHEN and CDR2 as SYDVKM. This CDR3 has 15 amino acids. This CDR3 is CASSLGDSQNQPQHF. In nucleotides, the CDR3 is TGTGCCAGCAGTTTAGGGGACAGTCAGAATCAGCCCCAGCATTTT.

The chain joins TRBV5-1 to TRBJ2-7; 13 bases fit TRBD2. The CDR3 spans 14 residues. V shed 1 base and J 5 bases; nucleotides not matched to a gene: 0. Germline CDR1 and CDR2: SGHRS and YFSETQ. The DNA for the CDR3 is TGCGCCAGCAGCTTGACTAGCGGGGGGGACGAGCAGTACTTC. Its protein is CASSLTSGGDEQYF.

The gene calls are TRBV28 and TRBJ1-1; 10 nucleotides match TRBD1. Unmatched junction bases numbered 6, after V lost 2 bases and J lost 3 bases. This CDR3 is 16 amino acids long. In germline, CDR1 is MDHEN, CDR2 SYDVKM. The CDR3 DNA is TGTGCCAGCAGTTTACCAAGACAGGGGGCCGACACTGAAGCTTTCTTT. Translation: CASSLPRQGADTEAFF.

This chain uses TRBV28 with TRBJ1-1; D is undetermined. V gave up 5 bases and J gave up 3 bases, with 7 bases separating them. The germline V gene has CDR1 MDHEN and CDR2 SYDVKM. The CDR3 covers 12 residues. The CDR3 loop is CASSITDTEAFF. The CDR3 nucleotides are TGTGCCAGCAGTATTACGGACACTGAAGCTTTCTTT. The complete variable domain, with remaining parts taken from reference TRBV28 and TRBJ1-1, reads DVKVTQSSRYLVKRTGEKVFLECVQDMDHENMFWYRQDPGLGLRLIYFSYDVKMKEKGDIPEGYSVSREKKERFSLILESASTNQTSMYLCASSITDTEAFFGQGTRLTVV.

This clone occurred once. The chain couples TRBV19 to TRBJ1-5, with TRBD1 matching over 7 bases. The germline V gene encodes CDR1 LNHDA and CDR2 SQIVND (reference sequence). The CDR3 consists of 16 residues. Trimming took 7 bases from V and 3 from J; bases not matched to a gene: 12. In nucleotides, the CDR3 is TGTGCCAGTACCCCAAGGGGACAGAGGGACAATCAGCCCCAGCATTTT. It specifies CASTPRGQRDNQPQHF.

In DNA form, the CDR3 reads TGTGCCAGCAGCGGACAGGGTATCAACGAGCAGTACTTC. This codes for CASSGQGINEQYF. The chain couples TRBV2 to TRBJ2-7; 8 bases match TRBD1. The CDR3 length is 13 residues. Losses at the gene ends were 6 bases for V and 5 bases for J; bases not matched to a gene: 6. CDR1 and CDR2 (germline): SNHLY, FYNNEI.

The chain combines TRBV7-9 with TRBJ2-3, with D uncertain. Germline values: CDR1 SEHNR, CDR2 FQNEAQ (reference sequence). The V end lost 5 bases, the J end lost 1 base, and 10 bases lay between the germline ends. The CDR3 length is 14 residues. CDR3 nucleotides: TGTGCCAGCAGCGCCTCCGCGGGCACAGATACGCAGTATTTT. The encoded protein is CASSASAGTDTQYF.

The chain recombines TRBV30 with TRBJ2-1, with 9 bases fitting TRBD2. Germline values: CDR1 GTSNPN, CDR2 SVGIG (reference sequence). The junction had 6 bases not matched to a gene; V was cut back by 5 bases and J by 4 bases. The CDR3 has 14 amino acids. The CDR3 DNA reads TGTGCCTGGGAAGTAGCGGGAGCGTACAATGAGCAGTTCTTC. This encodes CAWEVAGAYNEQFF.

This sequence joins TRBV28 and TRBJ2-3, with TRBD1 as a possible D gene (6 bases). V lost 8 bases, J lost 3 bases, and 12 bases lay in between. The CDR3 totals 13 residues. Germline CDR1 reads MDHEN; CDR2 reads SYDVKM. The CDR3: CASQYRATDTQYF. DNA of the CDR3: TGTGCCAGCCAATACAGGGCTACAGATACGCAGTATTTT.

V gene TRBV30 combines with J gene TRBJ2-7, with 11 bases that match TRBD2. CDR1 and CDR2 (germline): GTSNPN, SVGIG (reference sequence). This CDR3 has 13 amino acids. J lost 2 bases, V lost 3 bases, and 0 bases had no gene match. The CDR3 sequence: CAWRLAGAYEQYF. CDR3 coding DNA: TGTGCCTGGAGACTAGCGGGAGCCTACGAGCAGTACTTC.

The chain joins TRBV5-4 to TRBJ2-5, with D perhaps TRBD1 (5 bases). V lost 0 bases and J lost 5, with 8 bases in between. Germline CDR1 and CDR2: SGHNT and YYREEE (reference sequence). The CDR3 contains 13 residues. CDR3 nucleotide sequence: TGTGCCAGCAGCTTGGTAGGGGTGGAGACCCAGTACTTC. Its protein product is CASSLVGVETQYF.

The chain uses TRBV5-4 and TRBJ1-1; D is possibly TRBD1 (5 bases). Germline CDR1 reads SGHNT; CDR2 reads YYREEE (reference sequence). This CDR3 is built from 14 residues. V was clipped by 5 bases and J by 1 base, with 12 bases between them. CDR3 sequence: CASRLDTGNTEAFF. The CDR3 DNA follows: TGTGCCAGCAGGCTGGACACGGGGAACACTGAAGCTTTCTTT.

CDR3 nucleotide sequence: TGTGCCAGCAGTGGTGTGAGCTACACTGAAGCTTTCTTT. Protein: CASSGVSYTEAFF. The chain carries TRBV6-1 and TRBJ1-1; no firm D call. Germline CDR1 and CDR2: MNHNS and SASEGT. Trimming took 4 bases from V and 3 from J, leaving 9 bases between them. This CDR3 contains 13 residues.

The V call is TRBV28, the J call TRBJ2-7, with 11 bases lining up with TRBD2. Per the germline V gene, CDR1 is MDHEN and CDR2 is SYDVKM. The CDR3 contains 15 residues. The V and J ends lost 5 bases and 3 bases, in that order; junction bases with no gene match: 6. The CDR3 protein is CASSPSGGTNYEQYF. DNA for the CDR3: TGTGCCAGCAGTCCTAGCGGGGGGACGAACTACGAGCAGTACTTC.

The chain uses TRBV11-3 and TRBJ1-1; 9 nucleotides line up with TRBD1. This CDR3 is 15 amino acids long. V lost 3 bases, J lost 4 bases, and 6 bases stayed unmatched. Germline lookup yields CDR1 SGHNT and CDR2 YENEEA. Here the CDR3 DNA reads TGTGCCAGCAGCTTTCGACAGGGGGTCCTCACTGAAGCTTTCTTT. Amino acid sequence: CASSFRQGVLTEAFF.

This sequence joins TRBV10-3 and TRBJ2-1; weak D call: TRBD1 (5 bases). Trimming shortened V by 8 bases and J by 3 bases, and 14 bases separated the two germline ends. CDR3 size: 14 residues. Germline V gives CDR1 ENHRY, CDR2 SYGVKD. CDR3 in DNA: TGTGCCATCTCTCAGGGTTCTAGCTACAATGAGCAGTTCTTC. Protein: CAISQGSSYNEQFF.

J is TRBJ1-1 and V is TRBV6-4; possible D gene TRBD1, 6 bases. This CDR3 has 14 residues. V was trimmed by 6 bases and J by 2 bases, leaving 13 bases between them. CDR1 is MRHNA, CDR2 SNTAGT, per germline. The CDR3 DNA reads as TGTGCCAGCAGCCCGACAGGTTCCAACACTGAAGCTTTCTTT. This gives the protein CASSPTGSNTEAFF.

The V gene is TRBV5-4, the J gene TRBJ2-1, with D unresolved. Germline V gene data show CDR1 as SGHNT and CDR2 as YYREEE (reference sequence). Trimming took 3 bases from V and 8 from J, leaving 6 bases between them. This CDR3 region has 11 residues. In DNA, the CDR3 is TGTGCCAGCAGCTCCAATCATGAGCAGTTCTTC. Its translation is CASSSNHEQFF.

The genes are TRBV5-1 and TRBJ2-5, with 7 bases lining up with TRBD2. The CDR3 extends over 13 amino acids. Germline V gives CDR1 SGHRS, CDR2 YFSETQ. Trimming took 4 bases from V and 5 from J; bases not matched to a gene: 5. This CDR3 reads CASSPGEGETQYF. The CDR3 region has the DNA TGCGCCAGCAGCCCGGGGGAGGGGGAGACCCAGTACTTC.

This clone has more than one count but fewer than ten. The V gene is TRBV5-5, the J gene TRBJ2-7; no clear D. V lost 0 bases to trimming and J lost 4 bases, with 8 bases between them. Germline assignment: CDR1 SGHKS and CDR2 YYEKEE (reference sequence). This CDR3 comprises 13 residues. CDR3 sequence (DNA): TGTGCCAGCAGCTTGGAGTTACGGTACGAGCAGTACTTC. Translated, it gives CASSLELRYEQYF.

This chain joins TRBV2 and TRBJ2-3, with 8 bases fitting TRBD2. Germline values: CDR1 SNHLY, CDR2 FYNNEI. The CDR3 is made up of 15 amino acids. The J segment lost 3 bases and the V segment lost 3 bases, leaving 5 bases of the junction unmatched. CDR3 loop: CASSDSGGITDTQYF. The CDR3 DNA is TGTGCCAGCAGTGACAGCGGGGGTATTACAGATACGCAGTATTTT.

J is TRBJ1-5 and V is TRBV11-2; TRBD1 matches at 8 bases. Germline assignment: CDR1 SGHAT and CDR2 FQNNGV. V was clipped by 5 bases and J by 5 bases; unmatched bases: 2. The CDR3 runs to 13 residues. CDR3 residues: CASSRTGYQPQHF. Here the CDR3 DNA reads TGTGCCAGCAGCCGGACAGGGTATCAGCCCCAGCATTTT.

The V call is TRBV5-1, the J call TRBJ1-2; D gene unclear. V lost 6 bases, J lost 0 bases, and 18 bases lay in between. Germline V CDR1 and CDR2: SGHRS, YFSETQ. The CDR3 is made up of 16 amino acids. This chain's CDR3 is CASNTGIPPTNYGYTF. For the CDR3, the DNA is TGCGCCAGCAACACCGGGATCCCCCCTACTAACTATGGCTACACCTTC.

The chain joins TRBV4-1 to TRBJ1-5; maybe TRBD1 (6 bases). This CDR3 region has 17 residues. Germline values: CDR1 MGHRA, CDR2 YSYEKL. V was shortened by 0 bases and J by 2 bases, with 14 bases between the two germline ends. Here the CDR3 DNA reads TGCGCCAGCAGCCAAGATGTTCTCAGGACAGGCAATCAGCCCCAGCATTTT. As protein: CASSQDVLRTGNQPQHF.

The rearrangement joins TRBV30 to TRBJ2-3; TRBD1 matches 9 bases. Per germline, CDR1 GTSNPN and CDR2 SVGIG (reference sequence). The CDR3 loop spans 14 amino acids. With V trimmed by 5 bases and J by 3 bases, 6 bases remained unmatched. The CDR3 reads CAWDGTGWTDTQYF. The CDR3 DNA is TGTGCCTGGGACGGGACAGGGTGGACAGATACGCAGTATTTT.

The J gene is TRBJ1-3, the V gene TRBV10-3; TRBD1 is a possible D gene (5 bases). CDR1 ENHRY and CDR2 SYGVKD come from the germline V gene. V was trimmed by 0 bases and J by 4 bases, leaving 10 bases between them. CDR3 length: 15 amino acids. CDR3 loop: CAISESPGYGNTIYF. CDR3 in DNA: TGTGCCATCAGTGAGTCCCCAGGGTACGGAAACACCATATATTTT.